This T cell receptor (beta chain) was retrieved from a study of blood T cell repertoires in COVID-19. Study information: Sites in the United States, Italy and Spain provided acute and convalescent COVID-19 samples.

Original processing notes: Reference gene primer amplification gave estimated nucleated cell counts. Here immunoSEQ multiplex PCR was the method, and the copy in TCRdb shows in-frame clones only, minus some. V, J and clone size were drawn from that table, and D and trimming were deduced from the DNA. The sample contains about 350,000 clones, roughly 90% of which appear only once. The Seattle site enrolled patients during active infection and followed them longitudinally. The sample consisted of peripheral blood. The receptor was derived from a woman aged 60-70 years with COVID-19, enrolled during active disease.

The CDR3 loop is CASSPSMSSGANVLTF. CDR3 DNA sequence: TGTGCCAGCTCACCGTCCATGAGCTCTGGGGCCAACGTCCTGACTTTC. This chain links TRBV18 with TRBJ2-6; no definite D call. Germline V gives CDR1 KGHSH, CDR2 LQKENI. The CDR3 extends over 16 amino acids. The V end was cut by 3 bases, the J end by 0 bases, with 9 bases between. Supplemented by reference TRBV18 and TRBJ2-6, the full variable domain reads NAGVMQNPRHLVRRRGQEARLRCSPMKGHSHVYWYRQLPEEGLKFMVYLQKENIIDESGMPKERFSAEFPKEGPSILRIQQVVRGDSAAYFCASSPSMSSGANVLTFGAGSRLTVL.